This TCR beta chain was sequenced during a study of CD8 T cells in Susac syndrome. About 0.45 to 1 ug RNA was reverse transcribed with random hexamers. TCRdb re-derived calls from the immunoSEQ multiplex PCR reads in MiXCR, one entry per CDR3 protein. The data show tens of thousands of distinct CDR3 sequences, more than 85% seen once. V gave up 8 bases and J gave up 0 bases, with 14 bases separating them. CDR1 is MDHEN, CDR2 SYDVKM, per germline. The CDR3 length is 14 residues. The TCR sequence derives from a human donor with multiple sclerosis. This chain links TRBV28 with TRBJ2-7; D is perhaps TRBD2 (5 bases). The sequenced sample consisted of CD8+ T cells from PBMCs. CDR3 nucleotide sequence: TGTGCCAGCTCTTCTTCAGCGGTCTCCTACGAGCAGTACTTC. Translating gives CASSSSAVSYEQYF.